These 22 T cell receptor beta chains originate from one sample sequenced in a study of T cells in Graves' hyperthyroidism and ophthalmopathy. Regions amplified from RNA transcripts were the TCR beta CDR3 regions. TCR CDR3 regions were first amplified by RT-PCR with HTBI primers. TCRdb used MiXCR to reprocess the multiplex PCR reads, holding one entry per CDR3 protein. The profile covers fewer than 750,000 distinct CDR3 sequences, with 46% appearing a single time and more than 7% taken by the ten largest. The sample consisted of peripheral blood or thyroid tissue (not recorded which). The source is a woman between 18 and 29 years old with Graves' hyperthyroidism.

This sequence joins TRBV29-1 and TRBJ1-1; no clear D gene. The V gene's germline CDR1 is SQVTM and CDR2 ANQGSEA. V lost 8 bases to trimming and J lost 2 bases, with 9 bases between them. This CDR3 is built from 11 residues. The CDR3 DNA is TGCAGCCTCACCCCAAACACTGAAGCTTTCTTT. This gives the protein CSLTPNTEAFF.

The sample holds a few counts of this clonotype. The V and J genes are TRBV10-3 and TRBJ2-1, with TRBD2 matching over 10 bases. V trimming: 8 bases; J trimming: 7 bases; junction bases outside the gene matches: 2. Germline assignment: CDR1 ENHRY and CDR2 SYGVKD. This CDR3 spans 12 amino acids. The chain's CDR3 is CAIGLAENEQFF. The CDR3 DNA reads TGTGCCATCGGACTAGCGGAAAATGAGCAGTTCTTC.

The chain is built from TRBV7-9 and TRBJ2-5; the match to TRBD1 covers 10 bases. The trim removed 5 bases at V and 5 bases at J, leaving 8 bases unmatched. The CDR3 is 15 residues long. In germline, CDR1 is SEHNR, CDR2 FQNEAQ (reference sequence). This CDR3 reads CASSVGQGSAETQYF. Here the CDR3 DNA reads TGTGCCAGCAGCGTGGGACAGGGGAGCGCGGAGACCCAGTACTTC.

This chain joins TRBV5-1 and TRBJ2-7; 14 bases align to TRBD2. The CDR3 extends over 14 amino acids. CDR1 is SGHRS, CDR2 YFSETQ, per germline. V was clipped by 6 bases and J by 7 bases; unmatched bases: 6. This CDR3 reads CASTRTSGRNEQYF. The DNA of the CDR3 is TGCGCCAGCACCAGGACTAGCGGGAGGAATGAGCAGTACTTC.

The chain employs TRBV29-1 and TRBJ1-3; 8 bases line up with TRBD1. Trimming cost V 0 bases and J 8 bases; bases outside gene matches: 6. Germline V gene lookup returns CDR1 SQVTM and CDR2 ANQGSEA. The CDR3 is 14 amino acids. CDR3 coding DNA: TGCAGCGTTGAAGATGGGCAGGGGGCGGACACCATATATTTT. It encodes CSVEDGQGADTIYF.

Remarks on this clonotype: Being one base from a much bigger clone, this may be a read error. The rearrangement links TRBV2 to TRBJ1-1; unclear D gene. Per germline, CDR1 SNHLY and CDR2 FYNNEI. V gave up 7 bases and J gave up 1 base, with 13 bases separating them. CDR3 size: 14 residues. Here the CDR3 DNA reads TGTGCCAGCACACCGTCAAAGGGGAACACTGAAGCTTTCTTT. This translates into CASTPSKGNTEAFF.

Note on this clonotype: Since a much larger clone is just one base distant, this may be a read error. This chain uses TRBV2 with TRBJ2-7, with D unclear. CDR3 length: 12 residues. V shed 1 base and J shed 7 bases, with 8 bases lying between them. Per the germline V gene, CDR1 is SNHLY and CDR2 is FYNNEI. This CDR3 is CASSEDFNEQYF. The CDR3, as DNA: TGTGCCAGCAGTGAAGACTTCAATGAGCAGTACTTC.

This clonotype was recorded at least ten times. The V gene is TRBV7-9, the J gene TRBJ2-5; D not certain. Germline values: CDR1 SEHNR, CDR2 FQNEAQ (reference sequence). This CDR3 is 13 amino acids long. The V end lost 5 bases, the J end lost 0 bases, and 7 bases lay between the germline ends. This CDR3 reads CASSPVYQETQYF. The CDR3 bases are TGTGCCAGCAGCCCTGTCTACCAAGAGACCCAGTACTTC.

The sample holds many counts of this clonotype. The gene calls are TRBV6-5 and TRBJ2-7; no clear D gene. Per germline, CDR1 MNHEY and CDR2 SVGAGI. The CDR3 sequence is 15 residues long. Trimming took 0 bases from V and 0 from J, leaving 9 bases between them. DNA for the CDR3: TGTGCCAGCAGTTACTCGATCGGTAGCTCCTACGAGCAGTACTTC. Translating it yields CASSYSIGSSYEQYF.

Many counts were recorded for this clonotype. This CDR3 is CSARDPDRAEQYF. CDR3 DNA: TGCAGTGCTAGAGACCCCGACAGGGCCGAGCAGTACTTC. The J gene is TRBJ2-7, the V gene TRBV20-1, with 7 positions matching TRBD1. Germline V gene data show CDR1 as DFQATT and CDR2 as SNEGSKA (reference sequence). The CDR3 has 13 residues. V lost 0 bases to trimming and J lost 6 bases; unmatched junction nucleotides: 5.

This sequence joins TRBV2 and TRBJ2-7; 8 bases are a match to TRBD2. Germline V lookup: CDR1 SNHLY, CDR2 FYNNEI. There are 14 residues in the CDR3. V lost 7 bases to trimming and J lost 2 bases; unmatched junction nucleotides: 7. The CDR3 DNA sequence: TGTGCCAGCATAGCCGCGGGAGGCCCCTACGAGCAGTACTTC. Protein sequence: CASIAAGGPYEQYF. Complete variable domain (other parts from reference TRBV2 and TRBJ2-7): EPEVTQTPSHQVTQMGQEVILRCVPISNHLYFYWYRQILGQKVEFLVSFYNNEISEKSEIFDDQFSVERPDGSNFTLKIRSTKLEDSAMYFCASIAAGGPYEQYFGPGTRLTVT.

CDR3 sequence (DNA): TGTGCCAGCAGTTTCAGCGGGGGGGAGGAGGCCCAGTACTTC. This sequence encodes CASSFSGGEEAQYF. The chain has TRBV12-3 or TRBV12-4 and TRBJ2-5; 10 bases fit TRBD2. The CDR3 sequence is 14 residues long. Unmatched junction bases numbered 7, after V lost 3 bases and J lost 9 bases.

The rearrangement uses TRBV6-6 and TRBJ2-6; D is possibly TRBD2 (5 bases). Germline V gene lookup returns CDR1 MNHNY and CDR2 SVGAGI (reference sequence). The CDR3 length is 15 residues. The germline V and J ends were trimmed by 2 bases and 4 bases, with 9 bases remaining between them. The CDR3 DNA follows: TGTGCCAGCAGTTACAAGGCTAGCGGGGCCAACGTCCTGACTTTC. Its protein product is CASSYKASGANVLTF.

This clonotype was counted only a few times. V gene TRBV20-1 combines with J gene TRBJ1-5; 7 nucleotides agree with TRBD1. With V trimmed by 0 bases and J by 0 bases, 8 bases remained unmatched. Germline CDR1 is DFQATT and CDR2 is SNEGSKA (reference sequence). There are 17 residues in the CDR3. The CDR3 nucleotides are TGCAGTGCTAGAGACCCCCAACAGGGGAATAGCAATCAGCCCCAGCATTTT. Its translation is CSARDPQQGNSNQPQHF.

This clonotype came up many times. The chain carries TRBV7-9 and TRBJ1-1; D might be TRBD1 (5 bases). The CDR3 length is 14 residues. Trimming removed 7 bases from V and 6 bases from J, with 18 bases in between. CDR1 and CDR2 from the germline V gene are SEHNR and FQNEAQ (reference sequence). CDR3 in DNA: TGTGCCAGCAAGGAGGGGACGCCGGAGGCTGAAGCTTTCTTT. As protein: CASKEGTPEAEAFF.

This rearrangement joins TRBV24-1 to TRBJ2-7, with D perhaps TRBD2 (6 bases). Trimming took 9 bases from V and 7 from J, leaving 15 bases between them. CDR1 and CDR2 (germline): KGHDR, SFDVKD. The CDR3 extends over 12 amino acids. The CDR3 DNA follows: TGTGCCACCGTGGGGCGGGACGATGAGCAGTACTTC. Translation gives CATVGRDDEQYF.

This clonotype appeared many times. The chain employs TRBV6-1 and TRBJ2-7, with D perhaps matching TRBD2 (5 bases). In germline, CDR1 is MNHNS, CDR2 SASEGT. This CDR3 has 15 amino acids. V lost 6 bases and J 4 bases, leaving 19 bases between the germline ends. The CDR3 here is CASRAPGSRMYEQYF. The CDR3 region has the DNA TGTGCCAGCAGGGCTCCGGGGAGCAGGATGTACGAGCAGTACTTC.

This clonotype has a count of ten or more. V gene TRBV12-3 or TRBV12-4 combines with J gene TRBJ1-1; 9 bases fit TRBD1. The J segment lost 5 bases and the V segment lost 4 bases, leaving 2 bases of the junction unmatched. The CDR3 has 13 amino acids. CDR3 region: CASSWDRETEAFF. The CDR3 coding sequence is TGTGCCAGCAGTTGGGACAGGGAGACTGAAGCTTTCTTT.

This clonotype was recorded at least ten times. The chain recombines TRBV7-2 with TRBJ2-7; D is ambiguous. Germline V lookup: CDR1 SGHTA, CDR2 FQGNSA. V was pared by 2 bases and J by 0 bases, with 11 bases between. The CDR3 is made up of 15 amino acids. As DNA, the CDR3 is TGTGCCAGCAGCTTAAGTGCTACCACCTCCTACGAGCAGTACTTC. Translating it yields CASSLSATTSYEQYF.

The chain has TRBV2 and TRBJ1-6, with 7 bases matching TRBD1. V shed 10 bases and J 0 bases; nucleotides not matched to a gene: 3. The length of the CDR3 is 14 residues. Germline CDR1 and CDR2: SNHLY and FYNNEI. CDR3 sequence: CAKQGSSYNSPLHF. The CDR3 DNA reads TGTGCCAAACAGGGGAGCTCCTATAATTCACCCCTCCACTTT.

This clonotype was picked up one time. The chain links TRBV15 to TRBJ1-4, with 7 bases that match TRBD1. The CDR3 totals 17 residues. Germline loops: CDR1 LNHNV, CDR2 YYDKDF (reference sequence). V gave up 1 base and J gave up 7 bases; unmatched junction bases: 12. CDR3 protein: CATSRVRGGTVVEKLFF. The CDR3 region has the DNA TGTGCCACCAGCAGAGTGCGGGGCGGGACAGTGGTTGAAAAACTGTTTTTT.

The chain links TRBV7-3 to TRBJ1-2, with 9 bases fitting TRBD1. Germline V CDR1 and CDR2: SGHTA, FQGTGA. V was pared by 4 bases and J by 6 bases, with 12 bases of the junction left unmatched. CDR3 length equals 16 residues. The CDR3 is CASSWRGQGEVDGYTF. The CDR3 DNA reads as TGTGCCAGCAGCTGGCGGGGACAGGGAGAAGTAGATGGCTACACCTTC.